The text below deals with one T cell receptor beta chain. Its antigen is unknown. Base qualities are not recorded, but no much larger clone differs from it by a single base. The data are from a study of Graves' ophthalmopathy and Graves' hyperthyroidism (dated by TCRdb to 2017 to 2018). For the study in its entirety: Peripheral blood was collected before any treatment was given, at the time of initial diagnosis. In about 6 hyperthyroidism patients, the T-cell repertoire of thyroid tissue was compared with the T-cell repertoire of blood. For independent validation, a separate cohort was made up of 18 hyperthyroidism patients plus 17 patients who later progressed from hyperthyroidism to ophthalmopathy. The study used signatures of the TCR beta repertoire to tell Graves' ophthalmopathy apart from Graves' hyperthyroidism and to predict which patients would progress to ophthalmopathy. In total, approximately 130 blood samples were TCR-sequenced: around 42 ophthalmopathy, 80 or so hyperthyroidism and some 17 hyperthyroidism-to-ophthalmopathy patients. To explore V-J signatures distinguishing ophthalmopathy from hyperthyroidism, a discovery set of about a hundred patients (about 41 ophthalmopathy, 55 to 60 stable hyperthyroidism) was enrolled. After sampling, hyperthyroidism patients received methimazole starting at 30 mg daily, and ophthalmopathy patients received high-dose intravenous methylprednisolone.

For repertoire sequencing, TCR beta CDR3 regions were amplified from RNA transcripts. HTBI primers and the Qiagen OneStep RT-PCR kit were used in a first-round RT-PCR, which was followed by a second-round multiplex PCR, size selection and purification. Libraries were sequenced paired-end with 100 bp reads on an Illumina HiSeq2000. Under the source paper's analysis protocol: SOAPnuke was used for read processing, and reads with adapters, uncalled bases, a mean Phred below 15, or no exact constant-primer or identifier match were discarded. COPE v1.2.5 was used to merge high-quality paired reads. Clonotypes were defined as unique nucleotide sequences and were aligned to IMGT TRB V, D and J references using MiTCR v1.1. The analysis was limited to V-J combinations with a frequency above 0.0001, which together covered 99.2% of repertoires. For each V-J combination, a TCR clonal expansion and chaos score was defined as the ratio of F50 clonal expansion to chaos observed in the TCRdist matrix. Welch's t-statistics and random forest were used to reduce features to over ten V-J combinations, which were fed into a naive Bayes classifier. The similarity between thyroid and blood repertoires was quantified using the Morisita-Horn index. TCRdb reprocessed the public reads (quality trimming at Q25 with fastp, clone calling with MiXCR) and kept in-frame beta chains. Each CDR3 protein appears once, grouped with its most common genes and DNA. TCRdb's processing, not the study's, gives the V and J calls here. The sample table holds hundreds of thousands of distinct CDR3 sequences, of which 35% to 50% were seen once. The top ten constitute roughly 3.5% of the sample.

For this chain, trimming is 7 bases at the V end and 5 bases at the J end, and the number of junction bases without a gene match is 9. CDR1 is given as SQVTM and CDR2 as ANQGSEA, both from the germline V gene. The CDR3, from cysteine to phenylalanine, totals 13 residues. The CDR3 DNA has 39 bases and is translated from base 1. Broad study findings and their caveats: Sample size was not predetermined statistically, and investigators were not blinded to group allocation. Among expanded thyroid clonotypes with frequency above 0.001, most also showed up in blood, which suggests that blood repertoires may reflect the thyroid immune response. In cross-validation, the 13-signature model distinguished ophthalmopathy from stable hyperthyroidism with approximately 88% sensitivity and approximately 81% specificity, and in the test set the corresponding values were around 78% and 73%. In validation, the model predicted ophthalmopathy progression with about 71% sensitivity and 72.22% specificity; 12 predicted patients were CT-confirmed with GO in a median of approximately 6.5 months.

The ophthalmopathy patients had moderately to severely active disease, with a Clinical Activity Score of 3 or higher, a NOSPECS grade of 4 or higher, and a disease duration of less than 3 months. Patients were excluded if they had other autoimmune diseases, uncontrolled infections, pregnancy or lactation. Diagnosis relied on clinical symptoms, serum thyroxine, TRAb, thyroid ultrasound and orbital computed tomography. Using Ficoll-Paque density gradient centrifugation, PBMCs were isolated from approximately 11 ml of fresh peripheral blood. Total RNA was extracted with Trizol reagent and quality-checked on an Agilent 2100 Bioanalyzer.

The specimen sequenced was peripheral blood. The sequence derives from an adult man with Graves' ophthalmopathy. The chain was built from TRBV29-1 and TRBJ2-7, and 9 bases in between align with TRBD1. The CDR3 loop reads CSAQGADFDEQYF. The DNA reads TGCAGCGCACAGGGGGCGGATTTCGACGAGCAGTACTTC.